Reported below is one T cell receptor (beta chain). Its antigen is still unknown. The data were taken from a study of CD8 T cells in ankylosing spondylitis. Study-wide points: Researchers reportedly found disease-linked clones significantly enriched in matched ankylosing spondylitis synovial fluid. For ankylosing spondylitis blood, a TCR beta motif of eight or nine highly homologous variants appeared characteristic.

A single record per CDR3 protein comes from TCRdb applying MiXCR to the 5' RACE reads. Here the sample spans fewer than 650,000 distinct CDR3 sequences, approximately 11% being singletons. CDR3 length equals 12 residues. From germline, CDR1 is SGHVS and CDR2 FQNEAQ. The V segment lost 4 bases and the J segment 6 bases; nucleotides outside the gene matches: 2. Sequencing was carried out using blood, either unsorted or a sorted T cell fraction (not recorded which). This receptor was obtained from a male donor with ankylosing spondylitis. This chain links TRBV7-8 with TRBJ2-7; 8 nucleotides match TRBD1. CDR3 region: CASSSGQGEQYV. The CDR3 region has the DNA TGTGCCAGCAGCTCAGGACAGGGCGAGCAGTACGTC.